This passage covers 27 T cell receptor beta chains from one sample sequenced in a study of OX40 agonist ivuxolimab in advanced cancers. Data came from immunoSEQ multiplex PCR; TCRdb stores just in-frame clones and leaves some out. Here the sample spans 20,000 to 25,000 clones, 75% to 95% being singletons. The input for sequencing was CD4+ or CD8+ T cells sorted from blood, taken in a trial of the OX40 agonist ivuxolimab. All receptors derive from an adult with an advanced solid tumor such as melanoma, head and neck, liver or kidney cancer.

V is TRBV19 and J is TRBJ2-1; the match to TRBD1 covers 7 bases. The germline CDR1 and CDR2 sequences are LNHDA and SQIVND (reference sequence). V was pared by 1 base and J by 0 bases, with 3 bases of the junction left unmatched. There are 16 residues in the CDR3. CDR3: CASSIGGGLSYNEQFF. The CDR3 region has the DNA TGTGCCAGTAGTATAGGAGGGGGCCTCTCCTACAATGAGCAGTTCTTC.

This clone was observed a single time. The rearrangement uses TRBV2 and TRBJ2-7; D may be TRBD2 (5 bases). Germline V gene lookup returns CDR1 SNHLY and CDR2 FYNNEI. V gave up 3 bases and J gave up 5 bases, with 11 bases separating them. CDR3 length: 13 amino acids. Written as DNA, the CDR3 is TGTGCCAGCAGTGAGGGAGTGGGCGACGAGCAGTACTTC. The encoded protein is CASSEGVGDEQYF.

This chain links TRBV6-5 with TRBJ2-3; tentative D call: TRBD1 (6 bases). Trimming left V 7 bases short and J 0 bases short, with 14 bases between. There are 15 residues in the CDR3. Germline lookup yields CDR1 MNHEY and CDR2 SVGAGI. DNA of the CDR3: TGTGCCAGCACCGCCGTGGGGACAAGCACAGATACGCAGTATTTT. Translation gives CASTAVGTSTDTQYF.

J is TRBJ2-1 and V is TRBV5-1, with D perhaps matching TRBD1 or TRBD2 (5 bases each). Trimming removed 1 base from V and 1 base from J, with 9 bases in between. The CDR3 has 15 residues. Germline loops: CDR1 SGHRS, CDR2 YFSETQ. CDR3 in DNA: TGCGCCAGCAGCTTGCTTGAGGGGTCCTACAATGAGCAGTTCTTC. Translating gives CASSLLEGSYNEQFF. Full variable domain (remainder filled in from reference TRBV5-1 and TRBJ2-1): KAGVTQTPRYLIKTRGQQVTLSCSPISGHRSVSWYQQTPGQGLQFLFEYFSETQRNKGNFPGRFSGRQFSNSRSEMNVSTLELGDSALYLCASSLLEGSYNEQFFGPGTRLTVL.

The chain uses TRBV6-1 and TRBJ1-3; no clear D. The CDR3 loop spans 14 amino acids. Germline CDR1 and CDR2: MNHNS and SASEGT. Trimming left V 7 bases short and J 0 bases short, with 10 bases between. CDR3 amino acids: CASNGLSSGNTIYF. In DNA, the CDR3 is TGTGCCAGCAACGGACTGAGCTCTGGAAACACCATATATTTT.

V gene TRBV7-8 combines with J gene TRBJ2-1; 11 bases line up with TRBD2. Germline CDR1 reads SGHVS; CDR2 reads FQNEAQ. V lost 1 base and J lost 4; bases outside the gene matches: 3. This CDR3 comprises 16 residues. The CDR3 loop is CASSLEGLAEYNEQFF. The DNA of the CDR3 is TGTGCCAGCAGCTTAGAGGGACTAGCGGAATACAATGAGCAGTTCTTC.

The rearrangement uses TRBV7-2 and TRBJ1-1; 8 bases match TRBD1. CDR1 SGHTA and CDR2 FQGNSA come from the germline V gene. V shed 4 bases and J 1 base; nucleotides not matched to a gene: 2. The CDR3 sequence is 14 residues long. CDR3 DNA: TGTGCCAGCAGCTGGGGGACAGGGAACACTGAAGCTTTCTTT. Translation: CASSWGTGNTEAFF.

This clone appeared once. The J gene is TRBJ1-6, the V gene TRBV5-1, with D unclear. This CDR3 region has 13 residues. Germline values: CDR1 SGHRS, CDR2 YFSETQ. Trimming removed 0 bases from V and 8 bases from J, with 6 bases in between. This CDR3 reads CASSLAGDSPLHF. The CDR3 DNA reads TGCGCCAGCAGCTTGGCCGGGGATTCACCCCTCCACTTT.

This clone was picked up one time. The chain combines TRBV11-2 with TRBJ1-2; a possible D gene is TRBD1 (6 bases). CDR1 is SGHAT, CDR2 FQNNGV, per germline. Between the trimmed V and J ends, which lost 1 base and 4 bases, there was a span of 10 bases. The CDR3 length is 14 residues. CDR3 loop: CASSLGTGTYGYTF. The CDR3 nucleotides read TGTGCCAGCAGCTTAGGCACAGGGACCTATGGCTACACCTTC.

The chain carries TRBV11-2 and TRBJ2-1, with D hard to call. In germline, CDR1 is SGHAT, CDR2 FQNNGV. Between the trimmed V and J ends, which lost 4 bases and 7 bases, there was a span of 8 bases. CDR3 length equals 12 residues. The CDR3 region is CASSSGWNEQFF. The CDR3 DNA reads TGTGCCAGCAGCTCCGGTTGGAATGAGCAGTTCTTC.

This clone was seen more than once but under ten times. The chain has TRBV30 and TRBJ1-1; D may be TRBD1 (6 bases). The V and J ends lost 3 bases and 0 bases respectively, with 14 bases between them. Germline assignment: CDR1 GTSNPN and CDR2 SVGIG (reference sequence). The CDR3 has 15 amino acids. CDR3 nucleotides: TGTGCCTGGAGGGAAAGGCGGACAGTGAACACTGAAGCTTTCTTT. Its translation is CAWRERRTVNTEAFF. Combining the CDR3 with reference TRBV30 and TRBJ1-1 gives the whole variable domain SQTIHQWPATLVQPVGSPLSLECTVEGTSNPNLYWYRQAAGRGLQLLFYSVGIGQISSEVPQNLSASRPQDRQFILSSKKLLLSDSGFYLCAWRERRTVNTEAFFGQGTRLTVV.

This clone was observed a single time. This sequence joins TRBV6-1 and TRBJ1-2, with a weak D call TRBD1 (5 bases). Trimming took 2 bases from V and 4 from J, leaving 11 bases between them. Germline CDR1 and CDR2: MNHNS and SASEGT. The CDR3 runs to 14 residues. The CDR3 loop is CASSEPGSSYGYTF. The DNA of the CDR3 is TGTGCCAGCAGTGAACCAGGGAGTTCCTATGGCTACACCTTC.

CDR3 sequence reads: CASSPLGQGVPGELFF. DNA of the CDR3: TGTGCCAGCTCACCCCTCGGACAGGGGGTCCCCGGGGAGCTGTTTTTT. The V call is TRBV18, the J call TRBJ2-2, with 10 bases aligning to TRBD1. Germline trimming cut 3 bases from V and 6 bases from J; bases unmatched to any gene: 7. Germline V CDR1 and CDR2: KGHSH, LQKENI. The CDR3 runs to 16 residues.

The chain recombines TRBV7-9 with TRBJ2-7, with 7 bases aligning to TRBD1. V lost 5 bases to trimming and J lost 4 bases; unmatched junction nucleotides: 5. CDR1 is SEHNR and CDR2 is FQNEAQ in the germline V gene (reference sequence). This CDR3 has 13 residues. In nucleotides, the CDR3 is TGTGCCAGCAGCCTGGGGACAGCTTACGAGCAGTACTTC. This gives the protein CASSLGTAYEQYF.

This rearrangement joins TRBV19 to TRBJ2-1; no clear D. V was clipped by 5 bases and J by 3 bases, with 8 bases between them. The CDR3 runs 13 residues. CDR1 is LNHDA, CDR2 SQIVND, per germline (reference sequence). Written as DNA, the CDR3 is TGTGCCAGTAGTCTGGGATTCTACAATGAGCAGTTCTTC. Its protein is CASSLGFYNEQFF.

The CDR3 DNA is TGCAGCGCAGAGGGACTAGCGGGGGCGGATGAGCAGTTCTTC. Protein sequence: CSAEGLAGADEQFF. This chain connects TRBV29-1 to TRBJ2-1; 14 bases are a match to TRBD2. This CDR3 has 14 residues. Germline lookup yields CDR1 SQVTM and CDR2 ANQGSEA. With 7 bases clipped from V and 8 bases from J, the junction kept 7 bases outside the gene matches.

V is TRBV6-6 and J is TRBJ2-4; possibly TRBD1 for D (5 bases). Germline CDR1 is MNHNY and CDR2 is SVGAGI (reference sequence). This CDR3 has 14 residues. V lost 5 bases to trimming and J lost 2 bases, with 10 bases between them. The CDR3 DNA is TGTGCCAGCAGTCTAGACAGCTCCAAAAACATTCAGTACTTC. It is translated as CASSLDSSKNIQYF.

The chain uses TRBV4-2 and TRBJ1-4; D is uncertain. V lost 1 base and J lost 6, with 9 bases in between. From germline, CDR1 is LGHNA and CDR2 YNFKEQ. The CDR3 consists of 14 residues. CDR3 region: CASSQGGRDEKLFF. The CDR3 region has the DNA TGTGCCAGCAGCCAAGGCGGGCGGGATGAAAAACTGTTTTTT.

This sequence joins TRBV7-9 and TRBJ1-6; TRBD1 matches at 8 bases. Trimming at V came to 1 base and at J to 0 bases, leaving 2 bases not matched to a gene. Germline V gives CDR1 SEHNR, CDR2 FQNEAQ (reference sequence). The CDR3 length is 17 residues. Here the CDR3 DNA reads TGTGCCAGCAGCTTAGGGACAGGGAGCTCCTATAATTCACCCCTCCACTTT. Protein: CASSLGTGSSYNSPLHF.

The J gene is TRBJ1-4, the V gene TRBV29-1; D is undetermined. Germline values: CDR1 SQVTM, CDR2 ANQGSEA. V was clipped by 4 bases and J by 4 bases, with 16 bases between them. The CDR3 length is 15 residues. CDR3 loop: CSVVGRERGNEKLFF. CDR3 DNA: TGCAGCGTTGTTGGGAGGGAGCGGGGTAATGAAAAACTGTTTTTT.

In its sample, this clone was seen once. This chain connects TRBV4-1 to TRBJ2-1; the D is unclear. Germline V CDR1 and CDR2: MGHRA, YSYEKL. The CDR3 sequence is 11 residues long. Trimming cost V 2 bases and J 8 bases, with 4 bases left between them. In DNA form, the CDR3 reads TGCGCCAGCAGCCAATTTGATGAGCAGTTCTTC. It encodes CASSQFDEQFF.

The V and J genes are TRBV5-4 and TRBJ1-4, with D perhaps matching TRBD1 (6 bases). Germline CDR1 is SGHNT and CDR2 is YYREEE (reference sequence). The CDR3 consists of 12 residues. V lost 4 bases and J 5 bases, leaving 6 bases between the germline ends. The CDR3 DNA reads TGTGCCAGCAGCCAGGGGAATGAAAAACTGTTTTTT. Translating gives CASSQGNEKLFF.

This sequence joins TRBV27 and TRBJ2-2; D is perhaps TRBD2 (6 bases). Germline CDR1 MNHEY, CDR2 SMNVEV (reference sequence). Trimming removed 8 bases from V and 1 base from J, with 17 bases in between. The CDR3 loop spans 16 amino acids. DNA for the CDR3: TGTGCCAGCTCTGCCTTTTGGGGGGTGAACACCGGGGAGCTGTTTTTT. Its protein product is CASSAFWGVNTGELFF.

The J gene is TRBJ2-5, the V gene TRBV13; 7 nucleotides agree with TRBD1. The V segment lost 0 bases and the J segment 0 bases; nucleotides outside the gene matches: 4. The CDR3 length is 16 residues. The germline CDR1 and CDR2 sequences are PRHDT and FYEKMQ (reference sequence). In DNA, the CDR3 is TGTGCCAGCAGCTTAGGGGGACAGACGTACCAAGAGACCCAGTACTTC. Translation: CASSLGGQTYQETQYF.

In nucleotides, the CDR3 is TGTGCCAGCAGTTCTCGGGGGGACAGAGAAGAGACCCAGTACTTC. Its translation: CASSSRGDREETQYF. The V call is TRBV11-3, the J call TRBJ2-5, with D perhaps being TRBD1 or TRBD2 (7 bases each). Germline loops: CDR1 SGHNT, CDR2 YENEEA. The CDR3 extends over 15 amino acids. The V gene lost 6 bases and the J gene lost 3 bases, with 17 bases spanning the gap.

The chain links TRBV7-6 to TRBJ2-7, with TRBD2 matching over 10 bases. The length of the CDR3 is 15 residues. The J segment lost 5 bases and the V segment lost 6 bases, leaving 10 bases of the junction unmatched. Germline CDR1 and CDR2: SGHVS and FNYEAQ. The CDR3 loop reads CASSPGSGGADEQYF. The CDR3 DNA sequence: TGTGCCAGCAGTCCCGGGAGCGGGGGGGCCGACGAGCAGTACTTC.

This clone was seen just once. CDR3 residues: CASSGVNRVPQHF. In nucleotides, the CDR3 is TGTGCCAGTAGTGGGGTTAACAGGGTACCCCAGCATTTT. The chain combines TRBV19 with TRBJ1-5; D possibly corresponds to TRBD1 (6 bases). This CDR3 contains 13 residues. V was cut by 5 bases and J by 10 bases, with 15 bases left in between. Germline V gene data show CDR1 as LNHDA and CDR2 as SQIVND (reference sequence).